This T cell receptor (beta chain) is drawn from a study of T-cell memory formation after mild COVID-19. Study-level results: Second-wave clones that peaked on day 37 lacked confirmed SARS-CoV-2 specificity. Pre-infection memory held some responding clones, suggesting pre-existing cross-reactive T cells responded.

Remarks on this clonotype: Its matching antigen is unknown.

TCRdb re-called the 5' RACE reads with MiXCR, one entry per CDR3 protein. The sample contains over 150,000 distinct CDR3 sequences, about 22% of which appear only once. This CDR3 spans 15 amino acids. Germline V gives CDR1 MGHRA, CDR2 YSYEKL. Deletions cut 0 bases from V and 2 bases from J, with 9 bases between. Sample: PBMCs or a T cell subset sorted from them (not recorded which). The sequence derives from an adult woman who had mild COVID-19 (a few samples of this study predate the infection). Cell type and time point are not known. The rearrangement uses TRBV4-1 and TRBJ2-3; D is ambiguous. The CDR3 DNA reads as TGCGCCAGCAGCCAAGATTGGGATTACACAGATACGCAGTATTTT. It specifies CASSQDWDYTDTQYF.